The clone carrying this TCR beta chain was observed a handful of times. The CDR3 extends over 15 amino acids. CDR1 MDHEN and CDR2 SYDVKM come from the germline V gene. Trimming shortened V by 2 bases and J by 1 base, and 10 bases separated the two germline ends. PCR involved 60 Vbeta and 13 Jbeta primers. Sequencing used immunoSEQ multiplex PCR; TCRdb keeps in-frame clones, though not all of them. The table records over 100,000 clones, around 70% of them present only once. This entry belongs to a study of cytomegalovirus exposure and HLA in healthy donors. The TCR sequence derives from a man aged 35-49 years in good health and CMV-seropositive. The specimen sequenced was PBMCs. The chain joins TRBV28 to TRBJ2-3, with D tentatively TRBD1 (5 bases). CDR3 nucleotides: TGTGCCAGCAGTTTAGGGGCCTACCGCACAGATACGCAGTATTTT. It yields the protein CASSLGAYRTDTQYF. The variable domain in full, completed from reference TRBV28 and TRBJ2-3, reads DVKVTQSSRYLVKRTGEKVFLECVQDMDHENMFWYRQDPGLGLRLIYFSYDVKMKEKGDIPEGYSVSREKKERFSLILESASTNQTSMYLCASSLGAYRTDTQYFGPGTRLTVL.